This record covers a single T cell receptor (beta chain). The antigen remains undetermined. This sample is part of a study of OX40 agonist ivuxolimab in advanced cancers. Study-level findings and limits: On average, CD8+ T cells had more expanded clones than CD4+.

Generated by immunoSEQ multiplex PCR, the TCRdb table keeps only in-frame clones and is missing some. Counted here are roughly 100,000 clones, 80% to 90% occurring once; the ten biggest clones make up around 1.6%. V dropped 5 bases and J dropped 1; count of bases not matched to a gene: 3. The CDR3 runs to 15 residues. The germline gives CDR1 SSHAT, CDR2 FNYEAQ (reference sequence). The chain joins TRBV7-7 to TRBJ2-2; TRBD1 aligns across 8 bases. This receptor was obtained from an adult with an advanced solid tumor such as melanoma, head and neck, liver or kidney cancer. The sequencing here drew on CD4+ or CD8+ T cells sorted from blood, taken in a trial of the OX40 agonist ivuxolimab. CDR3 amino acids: CASSLDRVNTGELFF. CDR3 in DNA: TGTGCCAGCAGCCTGGACAGGGTGAACACCGGGGAGCTGTTTTTT.